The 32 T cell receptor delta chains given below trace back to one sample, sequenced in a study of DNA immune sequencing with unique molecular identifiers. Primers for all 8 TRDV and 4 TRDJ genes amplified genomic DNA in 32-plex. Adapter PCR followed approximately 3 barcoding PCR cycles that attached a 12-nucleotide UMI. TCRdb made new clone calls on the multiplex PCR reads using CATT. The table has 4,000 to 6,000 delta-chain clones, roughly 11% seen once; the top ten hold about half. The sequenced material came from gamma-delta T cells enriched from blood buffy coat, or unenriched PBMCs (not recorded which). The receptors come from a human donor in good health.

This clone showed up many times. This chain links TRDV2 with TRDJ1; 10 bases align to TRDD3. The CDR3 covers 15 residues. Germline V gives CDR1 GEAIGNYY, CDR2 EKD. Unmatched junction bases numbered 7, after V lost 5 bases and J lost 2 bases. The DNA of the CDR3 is TGTGCCTGTGTCCCACTGGGGGATCTTACCGATAAACTCATCTTT. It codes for CACVPLGDLTDKLIF.

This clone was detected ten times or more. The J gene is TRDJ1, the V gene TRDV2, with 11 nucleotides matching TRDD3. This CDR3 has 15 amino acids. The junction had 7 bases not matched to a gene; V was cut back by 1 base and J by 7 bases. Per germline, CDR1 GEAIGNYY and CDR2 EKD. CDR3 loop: CACDTLGDTRGKLIF. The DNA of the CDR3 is TGTGCCTGTGACACGCTGGGGGATACTCGAGGTAAACTCATCTTT.

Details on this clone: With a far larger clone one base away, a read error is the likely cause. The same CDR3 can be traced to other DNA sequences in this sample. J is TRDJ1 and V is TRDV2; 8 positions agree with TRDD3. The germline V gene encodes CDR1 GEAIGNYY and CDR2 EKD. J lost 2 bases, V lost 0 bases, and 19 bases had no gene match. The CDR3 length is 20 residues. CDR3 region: CACDTLRVSGGHEYTDKLIF. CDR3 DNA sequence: TGTGCCTGTGACACCCTGAGGGTTTCTGGGGGACACGAGTATACCGATAAACTCATCTTT.

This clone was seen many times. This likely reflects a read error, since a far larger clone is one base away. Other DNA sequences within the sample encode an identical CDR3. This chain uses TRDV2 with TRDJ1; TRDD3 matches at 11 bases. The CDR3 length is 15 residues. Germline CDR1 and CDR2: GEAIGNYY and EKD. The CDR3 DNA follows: TGTGCCTGTGCCCAACTGGGGGATAGGGACGATAAACTTATCTTT. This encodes CACAQLGDRDDKLIF.

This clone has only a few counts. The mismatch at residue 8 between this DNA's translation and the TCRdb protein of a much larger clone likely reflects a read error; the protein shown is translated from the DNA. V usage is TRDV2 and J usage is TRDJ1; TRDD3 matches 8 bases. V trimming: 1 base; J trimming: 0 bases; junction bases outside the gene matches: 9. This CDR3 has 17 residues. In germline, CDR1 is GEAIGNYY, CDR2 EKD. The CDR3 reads CACDTLGEGKYTDKLIF. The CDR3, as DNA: TGTGCCTGTGACACTCTGGGGGAAGGAAAGTACACCGATAAACTCATCTTT.

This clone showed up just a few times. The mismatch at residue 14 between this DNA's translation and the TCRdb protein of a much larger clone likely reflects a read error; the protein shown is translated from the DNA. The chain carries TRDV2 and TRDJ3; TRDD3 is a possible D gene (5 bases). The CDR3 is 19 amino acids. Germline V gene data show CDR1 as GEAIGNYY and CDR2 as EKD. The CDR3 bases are TGTGCCTGTGACACGGGGGGGCTACGGAGCTCCTGGGACGCCCGACAGATGTTTTTC. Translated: CACDTGGLRSSWDARQMFF.

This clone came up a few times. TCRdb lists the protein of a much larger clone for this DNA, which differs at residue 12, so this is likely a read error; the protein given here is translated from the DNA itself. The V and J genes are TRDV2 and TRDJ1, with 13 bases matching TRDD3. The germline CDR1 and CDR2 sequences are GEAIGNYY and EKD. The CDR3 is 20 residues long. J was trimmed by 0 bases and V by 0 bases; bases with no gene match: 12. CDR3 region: CACDTVATGGYVGYTDKLIF. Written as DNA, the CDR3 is TGTGCCTGTGACACCGTCGCTACTGGGGGATACGTAGGGTACACCGATAAACTCATCTTT.

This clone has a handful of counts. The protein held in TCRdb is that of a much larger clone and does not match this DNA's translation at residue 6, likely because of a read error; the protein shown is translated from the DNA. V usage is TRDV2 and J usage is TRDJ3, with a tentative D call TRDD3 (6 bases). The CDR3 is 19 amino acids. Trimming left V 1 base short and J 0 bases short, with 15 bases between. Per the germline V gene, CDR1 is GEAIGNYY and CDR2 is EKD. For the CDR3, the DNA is TGTGCCTGTGACACGTGGGGGCTACGGAGCTCCTGGGACACCCGACAGATGTTTTTC. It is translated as CACDTWGLRSSWDTRQMFF.

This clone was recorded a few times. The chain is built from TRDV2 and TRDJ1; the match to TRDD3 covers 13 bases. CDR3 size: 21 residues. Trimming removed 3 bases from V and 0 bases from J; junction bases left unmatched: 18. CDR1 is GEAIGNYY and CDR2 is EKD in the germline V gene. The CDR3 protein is CACDSLLVLGDTLENTDKLIF. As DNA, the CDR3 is TGTGCCTGTGACTCTCTATTAGTACTGGGGGATACGCTCGAGAACACCGATAAACTCATCTTT.

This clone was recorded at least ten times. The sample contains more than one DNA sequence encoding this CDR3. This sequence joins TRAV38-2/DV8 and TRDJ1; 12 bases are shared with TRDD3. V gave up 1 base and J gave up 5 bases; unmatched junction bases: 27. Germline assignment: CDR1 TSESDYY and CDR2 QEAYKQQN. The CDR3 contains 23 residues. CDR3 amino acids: CAYRSPPSLELGLGDTCRDKLIF. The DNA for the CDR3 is TGTGCTTATAGGAGCCCTCCTTCCCTCGAGTTGGGGCTGGGGGATACGTGCCGAGATAAACTCATCTTT.

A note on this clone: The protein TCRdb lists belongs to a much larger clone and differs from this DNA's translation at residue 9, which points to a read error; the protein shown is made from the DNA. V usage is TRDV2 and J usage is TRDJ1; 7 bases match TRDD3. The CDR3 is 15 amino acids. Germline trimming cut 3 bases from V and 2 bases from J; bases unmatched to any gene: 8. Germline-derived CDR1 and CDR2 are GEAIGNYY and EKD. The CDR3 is CACDLLGTETDKLIF. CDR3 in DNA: TGTGCCTGTGACCTACTGGGGACAGAAACCGATAAACTCATCTTT.

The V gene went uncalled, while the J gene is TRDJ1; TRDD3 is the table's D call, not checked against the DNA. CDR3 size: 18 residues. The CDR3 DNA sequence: TGTGCTCTTGGGGGACAAACTCTACTGGGGGATATTGGCGATAAACTCATCTTT. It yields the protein CALGGQTLLGDIGDKLIF.

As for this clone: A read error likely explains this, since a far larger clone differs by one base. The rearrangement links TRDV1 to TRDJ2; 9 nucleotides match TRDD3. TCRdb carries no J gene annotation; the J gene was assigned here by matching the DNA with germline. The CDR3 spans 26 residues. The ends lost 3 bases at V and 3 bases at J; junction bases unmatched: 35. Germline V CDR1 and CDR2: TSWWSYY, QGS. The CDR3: CALGEISYGNRPLVLGDAPLTAQLFF. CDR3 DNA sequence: TGTGCTCTTGGGGAGATTTCCTACGGCAACCGACCGCTCGTACTGGGGGACGCACCTCTGACAGCACAACTCTTCTTT.

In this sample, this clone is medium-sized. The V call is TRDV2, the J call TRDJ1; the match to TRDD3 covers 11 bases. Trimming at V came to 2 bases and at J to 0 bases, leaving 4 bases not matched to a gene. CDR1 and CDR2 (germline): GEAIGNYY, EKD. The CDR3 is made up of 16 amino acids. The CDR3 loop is CACDKLGDRYTDKLIF. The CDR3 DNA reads TGTGCCTGTGACAAACTGGGGGATAGATACACCGATAAACTCATCTTT.

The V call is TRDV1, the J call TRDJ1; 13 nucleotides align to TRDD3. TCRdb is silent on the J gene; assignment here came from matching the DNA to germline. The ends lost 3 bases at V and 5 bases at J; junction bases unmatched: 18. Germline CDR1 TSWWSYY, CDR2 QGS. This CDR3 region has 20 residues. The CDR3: CALGDLIPVVLGDTMDKLIF. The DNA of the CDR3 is TGTGCTCTTGGGGATCTAATTCCCGTCGTACTGGGGGATACGATGGATAAACTCATCTTT.

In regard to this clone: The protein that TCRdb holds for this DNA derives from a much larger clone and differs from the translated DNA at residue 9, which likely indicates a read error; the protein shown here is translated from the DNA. DNA for the CDR3: TGTGCCTGTGACTCACTTCCCTACAGGGATACCACCGATAAACTCATCTTT. Its translation is CACDSLPYRDTTDKLIF. This chain joins TRDV2 and TRDJ1; 7 nucleotides line up with TRDD3. This CDR3 region has 17 residues. Trimming cost V 3 bases and J 1 base; bases outside gene matches: 13. The germline V gene encodes CDR1 GEAIGNYY and CDR2 EKD.

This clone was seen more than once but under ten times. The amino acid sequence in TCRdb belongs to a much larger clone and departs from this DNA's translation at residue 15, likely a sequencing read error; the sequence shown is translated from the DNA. CDR3: CACDTVGGYAGTDKFIF. CDR3 nucleotides: TGTGCCTGTGACACCGTTGGGGGATACGCTGGGACCGATAAATTCATCTTT. The chain recombines TRDV2 with TRDJ1, with 11 bases lining up with TRDD3. CDR1 is GEAIGNYY and CDR2 is EKD in the germline V gene. The CDR3 length is 17 residues.

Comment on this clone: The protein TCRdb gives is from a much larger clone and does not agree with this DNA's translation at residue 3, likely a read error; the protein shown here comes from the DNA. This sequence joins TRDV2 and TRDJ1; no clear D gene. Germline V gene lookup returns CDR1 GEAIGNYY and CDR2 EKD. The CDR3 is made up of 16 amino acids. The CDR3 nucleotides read TGTGCCAGTGACCCGTCCGATCGGAAGTACACCGATAAACTCATCTTT. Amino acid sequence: CASDPSDRKYTDKLIF.

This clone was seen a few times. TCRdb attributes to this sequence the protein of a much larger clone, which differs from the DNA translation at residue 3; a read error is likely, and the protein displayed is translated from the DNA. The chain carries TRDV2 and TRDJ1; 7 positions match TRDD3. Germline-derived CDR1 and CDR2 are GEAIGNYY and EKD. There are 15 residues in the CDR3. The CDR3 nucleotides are TGTGCCAGTGACCTACTGGGGACAGACACCGATAAACTCATCTTT. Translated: CASDLLGTDTDKLIF.

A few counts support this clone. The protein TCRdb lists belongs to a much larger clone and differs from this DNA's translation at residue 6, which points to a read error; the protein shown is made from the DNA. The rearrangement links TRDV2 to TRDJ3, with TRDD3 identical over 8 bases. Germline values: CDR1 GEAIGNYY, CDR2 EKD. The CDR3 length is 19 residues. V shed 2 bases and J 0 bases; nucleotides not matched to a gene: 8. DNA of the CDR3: TGTGCCTGTGACAATCAACTGGGGGCAAACTCCTGGGACACCCGACAGATGTTTTTC. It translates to CACDNQLGANSWDTRQMFF.

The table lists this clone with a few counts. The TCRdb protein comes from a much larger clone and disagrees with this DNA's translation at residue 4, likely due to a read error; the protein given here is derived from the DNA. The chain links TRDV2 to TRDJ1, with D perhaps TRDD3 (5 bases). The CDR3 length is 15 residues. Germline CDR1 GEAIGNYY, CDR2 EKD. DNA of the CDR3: TGTGCCTGTCACACCATGGGGCCCGGCACCGATAAACTCATCTTT. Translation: CACHTMGPGTDKLIF.

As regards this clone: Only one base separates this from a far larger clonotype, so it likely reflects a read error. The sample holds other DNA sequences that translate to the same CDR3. The CDR3 spells CACDTLVVGDTDPGNKLIF. The CDR3 coding sequence is TGTGCCTGTGACACCCTTGTAGTGGGGGATACTGACCCCGGTAATAAACTCATCTTT. This chain uses TRDV2 with TRDJ1; TRDD3 agrees at 10 bases. Trimming at V came to 0 bases and at J to 6 bases, leaving 18 bases not matched to a gene. The CDR3 covers 19 residues. Germline CDR1 and CDR2: GEAIGNYY and EKD.

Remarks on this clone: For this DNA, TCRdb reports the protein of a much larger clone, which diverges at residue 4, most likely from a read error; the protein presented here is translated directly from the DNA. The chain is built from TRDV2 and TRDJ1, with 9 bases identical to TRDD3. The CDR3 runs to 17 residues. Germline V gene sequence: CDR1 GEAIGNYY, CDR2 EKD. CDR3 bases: TGTGCCTGTGTCACCGTGCGGGGATACGGTAACACCGATAAACTCATCTTT. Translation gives CACVTVRGYGNTDKLIF.

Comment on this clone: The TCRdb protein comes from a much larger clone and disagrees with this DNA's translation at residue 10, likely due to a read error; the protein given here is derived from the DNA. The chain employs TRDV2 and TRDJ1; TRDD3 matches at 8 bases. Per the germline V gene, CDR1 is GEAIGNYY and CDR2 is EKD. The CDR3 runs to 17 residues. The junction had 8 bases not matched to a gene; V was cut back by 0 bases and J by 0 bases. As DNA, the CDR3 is TGTGCCTGTGACACCTTAACTGGGGGGCTTGACACCGATAAACTCATCTTT. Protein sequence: CACDTLTGGLDTDKLIF.

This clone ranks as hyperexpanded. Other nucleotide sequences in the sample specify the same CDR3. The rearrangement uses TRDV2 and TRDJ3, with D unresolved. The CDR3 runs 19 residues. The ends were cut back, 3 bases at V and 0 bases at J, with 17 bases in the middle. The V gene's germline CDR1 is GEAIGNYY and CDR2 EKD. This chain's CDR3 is CACDQIKEEPSWDTRQMFF. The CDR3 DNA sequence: TGTGCCTGTGACCAAATCAAGGAGGAGCCCTCCTGGGACACCCGACAGATGTTTTTC.

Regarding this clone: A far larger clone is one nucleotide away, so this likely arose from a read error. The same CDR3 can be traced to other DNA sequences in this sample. In DNA, the CDR3 is TGTGCCTGTGAACCGTACTGGGGGATAATAGGATCCTGGGACACCCGACAGATGTTTTTC. Its translation: CACEPYWGIIGSWDTRQMFF. V usage is TRDV2 and J usage is TRDJ3; 11 nucleotides match TRDD3. V dropped 4 bases and J dropped 1; count of bases not matched to a gene: 11. Germline V lookup: CDR1 GEAIGNYY, CDR2 EKD. The CDR3 is 20 residues long.

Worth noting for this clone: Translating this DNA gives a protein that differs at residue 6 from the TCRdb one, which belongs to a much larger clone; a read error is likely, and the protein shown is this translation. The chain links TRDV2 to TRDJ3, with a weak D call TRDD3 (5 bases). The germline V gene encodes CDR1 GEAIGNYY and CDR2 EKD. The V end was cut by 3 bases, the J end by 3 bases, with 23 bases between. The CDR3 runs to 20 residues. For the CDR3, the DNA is TGTGCCTGTGACTCCGTTGTTGGTGGGGCCACGGACTGGGACACCCGACAGATGTTTTTC. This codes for CACDSVVGGATDWDTRQMFF.

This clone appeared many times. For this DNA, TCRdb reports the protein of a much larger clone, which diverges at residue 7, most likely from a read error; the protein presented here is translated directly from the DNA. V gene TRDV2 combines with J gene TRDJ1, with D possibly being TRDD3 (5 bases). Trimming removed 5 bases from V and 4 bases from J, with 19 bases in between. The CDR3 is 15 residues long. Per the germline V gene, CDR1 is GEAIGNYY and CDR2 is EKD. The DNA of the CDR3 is TGTGCCTGTGCCCAACTGGTGGATAGGGACGATAAACTCATCTTT. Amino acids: CACAQLVDRDDKLIF.

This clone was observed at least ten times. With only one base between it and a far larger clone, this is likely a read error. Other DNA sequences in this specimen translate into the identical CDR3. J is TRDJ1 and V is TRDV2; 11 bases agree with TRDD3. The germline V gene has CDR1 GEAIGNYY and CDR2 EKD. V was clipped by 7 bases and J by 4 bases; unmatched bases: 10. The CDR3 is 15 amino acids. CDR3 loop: CACAQLGDRDDKLIF. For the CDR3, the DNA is TGTGCCTGCGCCCAACTGGGGGATAGGGACGATAAACTCATCTTT.

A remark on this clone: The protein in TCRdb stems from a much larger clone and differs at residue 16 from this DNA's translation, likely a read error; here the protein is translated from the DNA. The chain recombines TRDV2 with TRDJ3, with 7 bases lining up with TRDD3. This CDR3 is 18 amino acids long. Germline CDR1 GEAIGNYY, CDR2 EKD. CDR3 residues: CACDKILGSSWDTRQIFF. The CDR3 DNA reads TGTGCCTGTGACAAAATACTGGGGAGCTCCTGGGACACCCGACAGATATTTTTC.

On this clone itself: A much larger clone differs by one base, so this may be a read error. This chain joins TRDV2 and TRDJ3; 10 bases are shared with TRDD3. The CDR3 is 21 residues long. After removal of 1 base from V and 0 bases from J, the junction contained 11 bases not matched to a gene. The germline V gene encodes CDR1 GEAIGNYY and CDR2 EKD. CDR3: CACDTAWIVGDTSWDTRQMFF. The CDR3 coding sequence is TGTGCCTGTGACACGGCCTGGATTGTGGGGGATACCTCCTGGGACACCCGACAGATGTTTTTC.

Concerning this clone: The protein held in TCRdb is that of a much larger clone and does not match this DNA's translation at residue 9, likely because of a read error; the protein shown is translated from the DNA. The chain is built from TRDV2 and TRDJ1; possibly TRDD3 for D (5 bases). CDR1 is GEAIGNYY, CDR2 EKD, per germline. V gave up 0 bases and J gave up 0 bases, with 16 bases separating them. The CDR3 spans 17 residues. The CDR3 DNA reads TGTGCCTGTGACACCGTGGATGGGGCAGAGTACACCGATAAACTCATCTTT. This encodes CACDTVDGAEYTDKLIF.